These T cell receptor beta chains were read from a single sample in a study of blood T cells in healthy people across ages. MiXCR was run by TCRdb on the 5' RACE reads, yielding one entry per CDR3 protein. The sample records roughly 930,000 distinct CDR3 sequences, around 48% being singletons. Sequenced sample: blood. These receptors all stem from a young man in good health. Both conserved end residues are trimmed from each CDR3. A row's size may be missing; if present it is once, few, many or a size class.

CDR3 protein: SVGLAEGYEQY
V gene: TRBV29-1
clone size: few
J gene: -

CDR3 protein: ASREGYIQY
V gene: TRBV5-1
clone size: few
J gene: TRBJ2-4

CDR3 protein: STRQEETQY
V gene: TRBV20-1
clone size: few
J gene: TRBJ2-5

CDR3 protein: ASTQAGLFNEQF
V gene: TRBV6-6
clone size: -
J gene: TRBJ2-1

CDR3 protein: ASIGGLAYNEQF
V gene: TRBV21-1
clone size: -
J gene: TRBJ2-1

CDR3 protein: ASSPAPQAARGYT
V gene: TRBV4-3
clone size: -
J gene: TRBJ1-2

CDR3 protein: ASSTSMGGANIQY
V gene: TRBV25-1
clone size: -
J gene: TRBJ2-4

CDR3 protein: ASSRQGGFYNEQF
V gene: TRBV2
clone size: -
J gene: TRBJ2-1

CDR3 protein: ASSLVRLAGGTGHNEQF
V gene: TRBV7-2
clone size: few
J gene: TRBJ2-1

CDR3 protein: AIGPGSYEQF
V gene: TRBV10-3
clone size: -
J gene: TRBJ2-1

CDR3 protein: ASTTTGQGNTEAF
V gene: TRBV12-3/TRBV12-4
clone size: few
J gene: TRBJ1-1

CDR3 protein: SAEFSYEQY
V gene: TRBV29-1
clone size: -
J gene: TRBJ2-7

CDR3 protein: ASNTGQVNSPLH
V gene: TRBV5-1
clone size: -
J gene: TRBJ1-6

CDR3 protein: ASSEGTGGNTEAF
V gene: TRBV6-1
clone size: -
J gene: TRBJ1-1

CDR3 protein: ASSLASDSPQPQH
V gene: TRBV4-1
clone size: -
J gene: TRBJ1-5

CDR3 protein: ASSLHARYGYT
V gene: TRBV27
clone size: -
J gene: TRBJ1-2

CDR3 protein: ASSFPDYEQY
V gene: TRBV7-8
clone size: -
J gene: TRBJ2-7

CDR3 protein: ASSLDRGQNQPQH
V gene: TRBV7-2
clone size: -
J gene: TRBJ1-5